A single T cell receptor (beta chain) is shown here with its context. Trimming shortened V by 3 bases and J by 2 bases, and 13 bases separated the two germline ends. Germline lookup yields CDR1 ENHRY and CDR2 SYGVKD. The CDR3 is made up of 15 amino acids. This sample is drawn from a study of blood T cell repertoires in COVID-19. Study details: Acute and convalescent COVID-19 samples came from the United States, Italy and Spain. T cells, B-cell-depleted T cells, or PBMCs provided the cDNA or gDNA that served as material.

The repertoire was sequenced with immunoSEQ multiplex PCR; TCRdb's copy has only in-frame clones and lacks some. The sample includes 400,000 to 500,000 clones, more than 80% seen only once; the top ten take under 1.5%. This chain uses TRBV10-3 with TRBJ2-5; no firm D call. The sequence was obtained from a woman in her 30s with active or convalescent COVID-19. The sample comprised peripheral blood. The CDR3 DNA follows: TGTGCCATCAGTGACGTGCGGCGGCAACAAGAGACCCAGTACTTC. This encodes CAISDVRRQQETQYF.